The 10 T cell receptor beta chains presented below share a single source sample, sequenced in a study of blood T cell repertoires in COVID-19 (dated by TCRdb to 2020 to 2022). Library generation was performed with the immunoSEQ multiplex PCR assay. This immuneACCESS table, as held by TCRdb, lists in-frame sequences with V and J called but not all clones. Of the missing ones, under half trace to an unresolved V gene in checked studies; the others have no known cause. Within this sample are around 140,000 clones, with 85% to 90% of them counted one time only. Under 15% of the sample is in the top ten clones. Specimen: peripheral blood. The receptors here all came from a man younger than 30 with COVID-19, enrolled during active disease.

Comment on this clone: Additional DNA sequences in this sample encode the identical CDR3. The rearrangement links TRBV9 to TRBJ2-7; a weak D match, TRBD1 (5 bases). V lost 0 bases and J lost 2, with 9 bases in between. The CDR3 loop spans 14 amino acids. Germline V gene data show CDR1 as SGDLS and CDR2 as YYNGEE. CDR3 bases: TGTGCCAGCAGCGTAGAGGGGCGAACCTACGAGCAGTACTTC. Amino acid sequence: CASSVEGRTYEQYF.

This chain uses TRBV7-9 with TRBJ1-2; TRBD1 is a possible D gene (6 bases). The CDR3 totals 15 residues. From germline, CDR1 is SEHNR and CDR2 FQNEAQ (reference sequence). The germline V and J ends were trimmed by 4 bases and 2 bases, with 14 bases remaining between them. DNA for the CDR3: TGTGCCAGCAGCTACTCACAGGGAGGGAACTATGGCTACACCTTC. It is translated as CASSYSQGGNYGYTF. Variable domain in full (rest from reference TRBV7-9 and TRBJ1-2): DTGVSQNPRHKITKRGQNVTFRCDPISEHNRLYWYRQTLGQGPEFLTYFQNEAQLEKSRLLSDRFSAERPKGSFSTLEIQRTEQGDSAMYLCASSYSQGGNYGYTFGSGTRLTVV.

The chain carries TRBV6-2 or TRBV6-3 and TRBJ1-1; 8 nucleotides match TRBD1. The CDR3 consists of 14 residues. V shed 5 bases and J 5 bases; nucleotides not matched to a gene: 7. The germline gives CDR1 MNHEY, CDR2 SVGEGT. The CDR3 bases are TGTGCCAGCAGTCCGGACAGGGTTGAGACTGAAGCTTTCTTT. This translates into CASSPDRVETEAFF.

V usage is TRBV5-1 and J usage is TRBJ1-1, with 10 bases that match TRBD1. The CDR3 is 15 amino acids. The germline CDR1 and CDR2 sequences are SGHRS and YFSETQ. With V trimmed by 7 bases and J by 6 bases, 12 bases remained unmatched. In DNA form, the CDR3 reads TGCGCCAGCGGTCCGACAGGGGGCGCGAGTTCTGAAGCTTTCTTT. Amino acids: CASGPTGGASSEAFF. Based on the CDR3 plus reference TRBV5-1 and TRBJ1-1, the full variable domain is KAGVTQTPRYLIKTRGQQVTLSCSPISGHRSVSWYQQTPGQGLQFLFEYFSETQRNKGNFPGRFSGRQFSNSRSEMNVSTLELGDSALYLCASGPTGGASSEAFFGQGTRLTVV.

The J gene is TRBJ1-6, the V gene TRBV7-2; 8 nucleotides match TRBD1. The CDR3 is 18 residues long. Germline V gene sequence: CDR1 SGHTA, CDR2 FQGNSA. The trim removed 4 bases at V and 8 bases at J, leaving 16 bases unmatched. CDR3: CASSSRDRRPKKDSPLHF. CDR3 nucleotide sequence: TGTGCCAGCAGCTCCCGGGACAGGAGACCGAAAAAGGATTCACCCCTCCACTTT.

This clone was counted between two and nine times. The chain joins TRBV30 to TRBJ1-2; unclear D gene. The CDR3 runs to 12 residues. The germline V gene encodes CDR1 GTSNPN and CDR2 SVGIG (reference sequence). Trimming took off 0 bases at V and 8 bases at J, with 10 bases between the two ends. The CDR3 nucleotides read TGTGCCTGGAGTGTACTGGGAGGGGGCTACACCTTC. It is translated as CAWSVLGGGYTF.

This sequence joins TRBV19 and TRBJ2-6; a possible D gene is TRBD2 (5 bases). Germline-derived CDR1 and CDR2 are LNHDA and SQIVND (reference sequence). The CDR3 runs to 16 residues. The V end lost 7 bases, the J end lost 0 bases, and 13 bases lay between the germline ends. CDR3 sequence reads: CASTVGVFSGANVLTF. Written as DNA, the CDR3 is TGTGCCAGTACCGTCGGGGTTTTCTCTGGGGCCAACGTCCTGACTTTC.

The rearrangement uses TRBV28 and TRBJ2-5, with TRBD1 identical over 9 bases. Trimming removed 3 bases from V and 5 bases from J; junction bases left unmatched: 10. The CDR3 covers 16 residues. CDR1 is MDHEN, CDR2 SYDVKM, per germline. The DNA of the CDR3 is TGTGCCAGCAGTTTCCTAGACAGGGGGGGTAGGGAGACCCAGTACTTC. This translates into CASSFLDRGGRETQYF.

V usage is TRBV30 and J usage is TRBJ1-6, with D uncertain. Germline CDR1 is GTSNPN and CDR2 is SVGIG (reference sequence). The CDR3 has 13 residues. The germline V and J ends were trimmed by 7 bases and 5 bases, with 12 bases remaining between them. CDR3 in DNA: TGTGCCTCTTCCGGGATCCATAATTCACCCCTCCACTTT. It is translated as CASSGIHNSPLHF.

The CDR3 bases are TGTGCCAGCAGCTTAGAGAGATTCGACACTGAAGCTTTCTTT. It translates to CASSLERFDTEAFF. The V call is TRBV11-2, the J call TRBJ1-1; D unclear. The CDR3 runs to 14 residues. The germline CDR1 and CDR2 sequences are SGHAT and FQNNGV. V was cut by 0 bases and J by 3 bases, with 8 bases left in between.